This T cell receptor (beta chain) stems from a study of spatial heterogeneity in lung cancer (dated by TCRdb to about 2019). Broadly, across the study: Beta-chain transcripts were consistently detected in greater numbers than alpha-chain transcripts, which likely reflected higher beta-chain transcript abundance. In the raw uncorrected reads, each unique combination of TCR and UMI appeared more than ten times on average. At surgery, both alpha and beta chains were TCR-sequenced in approximately 210 tumor regions, fewer than 85 matched nontumor lung samples and 56 PBMC samples. A strong correlation was found between TCR transcript counts in tumor regions and a T cell transcriptional module score from matched bulk RNA-seq. Nonsynonymous mutation counts, determined by whole-exome sequencing of tumor tissue, were related to TCR repertoire features. The study quantitatively compared TCR alpha and beta repertoires across multiple tumor regions, matched nontumor lung and blood in non-small cell lung cancer.

Paper-wide results and their limitations: The tumor nonsynonymous mutation count correlated with the number of expanded intratumoral alpha and beta TCRs. TCR-seq coverage of tumor T cells was estimated to be only roughly 7% for alpha chains and more than 11% for beta chains. The count of ubiquitous expanded TCRs correlated with the count of ubiquitous nonsynonymous mutations, and the count of regional expanded TCRs correlated with the count of regional nonsynonymous mutations. Additional single-cell paired TCR alpha and beta sequencing was considered necessary to confirm, at a functional level, the hypothesis that regional TCRs recognize regional mutations.

The library was built by means of 5' RACE. Reads for this sample came from a NextSeq 500. The TCR library protocol attached a unique molecular identifier to each TCR cDNA molecule to allow correction of PCR and sequencing errors. The study's own analysis went as follows. TCR identification, UMI-based error correction and CDR3 extraction were all carried out with Decombinator tools. Expanded TCRs were defined as those above a frequency of 2 per 1,000, corresponding to the top 1% of the tumor frequency distribution. Expanded tumor TCRs statistically deemed absent (corrected P<0.05) from at least one tumor region were classed as regional, and all other expanded tumor TCRs were classed as ubiquitous. Rényi diversity was computed with the R vegan package after subsampling each repertoire 100 times to 5,000 TCRs. CDR3 similarity networks were constructed using string-kernel similarity of amino acid triplets, with links drawn between CDR3s whose pairwise similarity was above 0.82. The raw public reads went through TCRdb reprocessing: fastp at Q25, MiXCR clone calling, in-frame beta chains kept. Each CDR3 protein appears once, grouped with its most common genes and DNA. TCRdb's processing, not the authors' own work, is the source of the V and J calls. The sample yields some 1,600 distinct CDR3 sequences; around 4.9% were counted once. Jointly, the top ten make up around 8.9% of the sample.

By sample share, this clonotype is medium-sized (0.01 to 0.1%). There is no known antigen for this receptor. It has no much larger one-base neighbor in the sample; base qualities were not kept. As encoded in the germline V gene, CDR1 is SGHNT while CDR2 is YENEEA. V drops 5 bases and J drops 10 bases, leaving 12 bases in between. The CDR3 measures 12 amino acids from cysteine to phenylalanine. Only the CDR3 portion is preserved as DNA: 36 bases, with reading frame beginning at the first base. The sample's time point label, decoded: sample taken at primary tumor resection. Donors were 65 to 85 patients with early-stage, untreated non-small cell lung cancer from the lung TRACERx cohort. For TCR sequencing, whole RNA was extracted from tumor and nontumor lung tissue, or from cryopreserved PBMC samples, and no cell sorting was done. A patient was chosen for TCR sequencing only when enough RNA was available from at least two tumor regions. Before selection, tumor and adjacent nontumor lung specimens were reviewed by a lung pathologist.

The rearranged segments are TRBV11-3 and TRBJ2-1, with a tentative D gene TRBD1 over 6 matching bases. The sequenced sample was lung tumor tissue, obtained at surgery. This receptor was obtained from a male donor with early-stage non-small cell lung cancer. The nucleotide sequence reads TGTGCCAGCAGCCTAGGTGACAGGGAGCAGTTCTTC. Translated, it gives CASSLGDREQFF.